This entry lists 8 T cell receptor beta chains sequenced from one sample in a study of cytomegalovirus exposure and HLA in healthy donors. Use of 60 Vbeta and 13 Jbeta primers characterized the PCR. Measured with immunoSEQ multiplex PCR; TCRdb has only the in-frame clones, and not every one. Here the sample spans 95,000 to 150,000 clones, 66% being singletons. The sample was PBMCs. The receptors here all came from a man younger than 30 in good health and CMV-seronegative.

This clone was counted between two and nine times. CDR3 amino acids: CASSPSGGAGEQYF. The CDR3 nucleotides read TGTGCCAGCAGTCCCTCGGGGGGGGCGGGCGAGCAGTACTTC. The genes are TRBV25-1 and TRBJ2-7, with TRBD2 matching over 8 bases. The CDR3 length is 14 residues. J gave up 6 bases and V 5 bases, and 9 bases lay outside the gene matches. Per germline, CDR1 MGHDK and CDR2 SYGVNS.

V is TRBV7-9 and J is TRBJ2-4; a weak D match, TRBD1 (7 bases). CDR1 is SEHNR and CDR2 is FQNEAQ in the germline V gene (reference sequence). There are 15 residues in the CDR3. The V gene lost 8 bases and the J gene lost 1 base, with 15 bases spanning the gap. The CDR3: CASLGGGGAKNIQYF. In DNA form, the CDR3 reads TGTGCCAGCCTAGGGGGCGGAGGGGCCAAAAACATTCAGTACTTC.

The V call is TRBV2, the J call TRBJ2-7; D ambiguous. Trimming took off 2 bases at V and 4 bases at J, with 6 bases between the two ends. The CDR3 length is 12 residues. The germline V gene encodes CDR1 SNHLY and CDR2 FYNNEI. The CDR3, as DNA: TGTGCCAGCAGTGAACTCGGGTACGAGCAGTACTTC. This gives the protein CASSELGYEQYF.

This clone was observed a handful of times. V and J are TRBV2 and TRBJ2-1; D gene unclear. The germline gives CDR1 SNHLY, CDR2 FYNNEI. Between the trimmed V and J ends, which lost 4 bases and 10 bases, there was a span of 11 bases. CDR3 size: 12 residues. This CDR3 is CASSVVTGEQFF. CDR3 nucleotide sequence: TGTGCCAGCAGTGTAGTCACCGGGGAGCAGTTCTTC.

This clone was seen a handful of times. The genes are TRBV10-2 and TRBJ1-5; 9 nucleotides match TRBD1. CDR3 length: 13 residues. V lost 6 bases and J lost 4; bases outside the gene matches: 1. From germline, CDR1 is WSHSY and CDR2 SAAADI. For the CDR3, the DNA is TGCGCCAGCAGAGGACAGGGGAATCAGCCCCAGCATTTT. As protein: CASRGQGNQPQHF.

The rearrangement links TRBV18 to TRBJ1-1; 8 positions agree with TRBD1. The CDR3 is 16 amino acids. Germline CDR1 KGHSH, CDR2 LQKENI. Trimming cost V 0 bases and J 1 base; bases outside gene matches: 4. CDR3 region: CASSPPRQGRNTEAFF. In nucleotides, the CDR3 is TGTGCCAGCTCACCACCCCGACAGGGGCGGAACACTGAAGCTTTCTTT. The full variable domain, in which reference TRBV18 and TRBJ1-1 provide the parts outside the CDR3, is NAGVMQNPRHLVRRRGQEARLRCSPMKGHSHVYWYRQLPEEGLKFMVYLQKENIIDESGMPKERFSAEFPKEGPSILRIQQVVRGDSAAYFCASSPPRQGRNTEAFFGQGTRLTVV.

The rearrangement joins TRBV2 to TRBJ2-3, with D perhaps TRBD2 (5 bases). Trimming removed 9 bases at V and 7 bases at J, with 8 bases between. The CDR3 has 10 amino acids. Germline CDR1 SNHLY, CDR2 FYNNEI. CDR3 coding DNA: TGTGCCAGTAGGGAGAATACGCAGTATTTT. Translation: CASRENTQYF.

This chain joins TRBV28 and TRBJ1-5; D perhaps matches TRBD1 (6 bases). The CDR3 has 15 residues. Looked up from germline, CDR1 is MDHEN and CDR2 is SYDVKM. V was trimmed by 4 bases and J by 5 bases, leaving 15 bases between them. The CDR3: CASSSPAQGDQPQHF. The CDR3 DNA reads as TGTGCCAGCAGTTCCCCGGCACAGGGCGATCAGCCCCAGCATTTT. Complete variable domain (other parts from reference TRBV28 and TRBJ1-5): DVKVTQSSRYLVKRTGEKVFLECVQDMDHENMFWYRQDPGLGLRLIYFSYDVKMKEKGDIPEGYSVSREKKERFSLILESASTNQTSMYLCASSSPAQGDQPQHFGDGTRLSIL.